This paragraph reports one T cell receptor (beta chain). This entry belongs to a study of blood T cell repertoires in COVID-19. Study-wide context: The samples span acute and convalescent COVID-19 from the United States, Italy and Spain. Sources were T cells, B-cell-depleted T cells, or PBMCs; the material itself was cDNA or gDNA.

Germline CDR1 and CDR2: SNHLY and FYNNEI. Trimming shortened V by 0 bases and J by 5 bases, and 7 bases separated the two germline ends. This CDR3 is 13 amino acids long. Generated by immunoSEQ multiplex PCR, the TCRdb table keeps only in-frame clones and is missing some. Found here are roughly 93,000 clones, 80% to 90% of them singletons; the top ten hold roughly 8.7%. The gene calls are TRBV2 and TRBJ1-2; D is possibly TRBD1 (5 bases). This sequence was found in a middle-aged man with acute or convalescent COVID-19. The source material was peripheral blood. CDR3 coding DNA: TGTGCCAGCAGTGAAGCGCCAGGGTATGGCTACACCTTC. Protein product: CASSEAPGYGYTF.